This T cell receptor (beta chain) emerged from a study of blood T cell repertoires in COVID-19. Whole-study context: Sites across the United States, Italy and Spain contributed samples from acute and convalescent COVID-19. From T cells, B-cell-depleted T cells, or PBMCs came the material, which was cDNA or gDNA.

Clones were sequenced by immunoSEQ multiplex PCR, and TCRdb holds only the in-frame ones, with some missing. The repertoire holds approximately 360,000 clones, with more than 75% as singletons. Ages ranged from about 18 to 89 years, with residence in under 25 US areas. Clinical histories supplied by participants themselves formed the basis of cohort assignment. Germline-derived CDR1 and CDR2 are KGHDR and SFDVKD. CDR3 size: 16 residues. Between the trimmed V and J ends, which lost 3 bases and 5 bases, there was a span of 16 bases. The clonotype originates from a woman aged 25-40 years with acute COVID-19. Sample: PBMCs or T cells enriched from blood (not recorded which). The V call is TRBV24-1, the J call TRBJ2-1; D perhaps matches TRBD2 (5 bases). CDR3 sequence reads: CATSDPTRAVDNEQFF. CDR3 nucleotide sequence: TGTGCCACCAGTGATCCAACGCGGGCCGTGGACAATGAGCAGTTCTTC.